The 30 T cell receptor beta chains below were found in one sample sequenced in a study of blood T cell repertoires in COVID-19. This table comes from immunoSEQ multiplex PCR, and its TCRdb copy is limited to in-frame clones, with some not included. The table records hundreds of thousands of clones, 86% of them present only once. The specimen sequenced was peripheral blood. The source of these receptors is a woman aged 30 to 39 with active or convalescent COVID-19.

This clone was observed a few times. CDR3 coding DNA: TGTGCCAGCCTCGGTTCTGAAGCTTTCTTT. Protein sequence: CASLGSEAFF. The chain recombines TRBV6-5 with TRBJ1-1; the D is unclear. The germline V and J ends were trimmed by 8 bases and 6 bases, with 7 bases remaining between them. This CDR3 has 10 amino acids. Germline V gene lookup returns CDR1 MNHEY and CDR2 SVGAGI.

The chain employs TRBV3-1 (or the pseudogene TRBV3-2) and TRBJ2-1; 9 nucleotides match TRBD2. With V trimmed by 4 bases and J by 6 bases, 4 bases remained unmatched. Germline CDR1 and CDR2: LGHDT and YNNKEL (reference sequence). This CDR3 comprises 14 residues. The chain's CDR3 is CASSPTAGGNEQFF. The CDR3 region has the DNA TGTGCCAGCAGCCCCACAGCGGGGGGCAATGAGCAGTTCTTC.

This chain links TRBV6-1 with TRBJ2-1; D ambiguous. V shed 1 base and J shed 4 bases, with 14 bases lying between them. Germline CDR1 and CDR2: MNHNS and SASEGT. CDR3 length: 16 residues. CDR3 nucleotide sequence: TGTGCCAGCAGTGAAGAGGCGGCCCATCCATACAATGAGCAGTTCTTC. Its protein product is CASSEEAAHPYNEQFF.

In this sample, this clone turned up once. The chain recombines TRBV29-1 with TRBJ1-2; D unclear. V dropped 6 bases and J dropped 4 bases, with 12 bases sitting between them. Germline V CDR1 and CDR2: SQVTM, ANQGSEA. The CDR3 contains 12 residues. The DNA for the CDR3 is TGCAGCGTGGGTTCTAGTCCCTATGGCTACACCTTC. This sequence encodes CSVGSSPYGYTF.

The chain uses TRBV18 and TRBJ1-4; D perhaps matches TRBD1 (6 bases). The V gene lost 3 bases and the J gene lost 5 bases, with 10 bases spanning the gap. The CDR3 runs to 14 residues. Germline CDR1 is KGHSH and CDR2 is LQKENI. The CDR3 DNA follows: TGTGCCAGCTCACCGGACAGATCCAATGAAAAACTGTTTTTT. This codes for CASSPDRSNEKLFF.

The rearrangement links TRBV10-1 to TRBJ2-7, with D perhaps TRBD1 (6 bases). Trimming left V 7 bases short and J 5 bases short, with 15 bases between. This CDR3 spans 13 amino acids. Germline V CDR1 and CDR2: WNHNN, SYGVQD (reference sequence). The CDR3 DNA sequence: TGCGCCAGCAAAGGGGGACACTCGAACGAGCAGTACTTC. It is translated as CASKGGHSNEQYF.

This clone showed up just once. The V gene is TRBV3-1 (or the pseudogene TRBV3-2), the J gene TRBJ1-6; TRBD1 aligns across 8 bases. Germline V gene data show CDR1 as LGHDT and CDR2 as YNNKEL (reference sequence). The CDR3 sequence is 17 residues long. Trimming took 2 bases from V and 0 from J; bases not matched to a gene: 3. The CDR3 is CASSQRTGSSYNSPLHF. The CDR3 DNA reads as TGTGCCAGCAGCCAAAGGACAGGGAGCTCCTATAATTCACCCCTCCACTTT.

The genes are TRBV10-2 and TRBJ1-3, with D possibly TRBD1 on 5 matching bases. In germline, CDR1 is WSHSY, CDR2 SAAADI. This CDR3 spans 14 amino acids. V was clipped by 6 bases and J by 4 bases, with 13 bases between them. CDR3 in amino acids: CASSQATEGNTIYF. Written as DNA, the CDR3 is TGCGCCAGCAGCCAAGCGACAGAAGGAAACACCATATATTTT.

The genes are TRBV6-2 or TRBV6-3 and TRBJ2-3; the D is unclear. Germline values: CDR1 MNHEY, CDR2 SVGEGT. The length of the CDR3 is 15 residues. The V and J ends lost 2 bases and 1 base respectively, with 10 bases between them. The CDR3 is CASSYPRWGTDTQYF. CDR3 coding DNA: TGTGCCAGCAGTTACCCTAGGTGGGGCACAGATACGCAGTATTTT.

The chain uses TRBV10-3 and TRBJ2-1, with D possibly matching TRBD1 (6 bases). CDR1 is ENHRY, CDR2 SYGVKD, per germline. The CDR3 is made up of 16 amino acids. V lost 2 bases to trimming and J lost 0 bases, with 11 bases between them. The CDR3 coding sequence is TGTGCCATCAGTGAGAGGGACAAGAGCTCCTACAATGAGCAGTTCTTC. Its protein is CAISERDKSSYNEQFF.

The chain is built from TRBV25-1 and TRBJ1-2, with D possibly being TRBD1 (6 bases). Germline values: CDR1 MGHDK, CDR2 SYGVNS. CDR3 length equals 15 residues. The ends were cut back, 6 bases at V and 8 bases at J, with 22 bases in the middle. This CDR3 reads CASSQFRGPFWGYTF. Written as DNA, the CDR3 is TGTGCCAGCAGCCAGTTCAGGGGCCCCTTCTGGGGCTACACCTTC.

The V gene is TRBV4-1, the J gene TRBJ2-2; perhaps TRBD1 as D (6 bases). The CDR3 is 16 amino acids. V was shortened by 6 bases and J by 0 bases, with 14 bases between the two germline ends. CDR1 and CDR2 from the germline V gene are MGHRA and YSYEKL. The CDR3 DNA follows: TGCGCCAGCAGGTCAATCGGACAGCCGAACACCGGGGAGCTGTTTTTT. Amino acid sequence: CASRSIGQPNTGELFF.

A word on this clone: Additional DNA sequences in this sample encode the identical CDR3. The chain joins TRBV19 to TRBJ1-6; D is unresolved. V was cut by 7 bases and J by 3 bases, with 4 bases left in between. CDR1 LNHDA and CDR2 SQIVND come from the germline V gene (reference sequence). The CDR3 contains 12 residues. This CDR3 reads CASNSYNSPLHF. For the CDR3, the DNA is TGTGCCAGTAATAGCTATAATTCACCCCTCCACTTT.

The chain has TRBV6-5 and TRBJ1-2; TRBD1 agrees at 9 bases. The CDR3 is 15 amino acids. Germline CDR1 and CDR2: MNHEY and SVGAGI. V was pared by 8 bases and J by 0 bases, with 7 bases of the junction left unmatched. The CDR3 bases are TGTGCCAGCGGGCAGTGGGACAGGGCTAACTATGGCTACACCTTC. Its protein is CASGQWDRANYGYTF.

The genes are TRBV25-1 and TRBJ1-4; tentative D call: TRBD1 (5 bases). This CDR3 contains 14 residues. V was clipped by 6 bases and J by 8 bases, with 16 bases between them. Germline CDR1 MGHDK, CDR2 SYGVNS. DNA for the CDR3: TGTGCCAGCAGCTGGGGCACCCAGGGCGAAAAACTGTTTTTT. Its translation is CASSWGTQGEKLFF.

The V gene is TRBV27, the J gene TRBJ1-5; D perhaps matches TRBD1 (6 bases). Trimming removed 1 base at V and 5 bases at J, with 9 bases between. The CDR3 runs 14 residues. The V gene's germline CDR1 is MNHEY and CDR2 SMNVEV (reference sequence). CDR3 in amino acids: CASSLFGGDQPQHF. For the CDR3, the DNA is TGTGCCAGCAGTTTATTTGGGGGCGATCAGCCCCAGCATTTT.

V is TRBV6-5 and J is TRBJ1-5, with D possibly TRBD1 on 5 matching bases. Trimming shortened V by 4 bases and J by 2 bases, and 12 bases separated the two germline ends. The CDR3 totals 15 residues. In germline, CDR1 is MNHEY, CDR2 SVGAGI. CDR3 sequence: CASSFPGVGNQPQHF. The CDR3 DNA follows: TGTGCCAGCAGTTTCCCGGGGGTGGGCAATCAGCCCCAGCATTTT.

This chain connects TRBV4-2 to TRBJ2-3; TRBD2 might be the D (5 bases). The CDR3 loop spans 18 amino acids. CDR1 and CDR2 (germline): LGHNA, YNFKEQ. Trimming cost V 0 bases and J 1 base, with 17 bases left between them. CDR3 in DNA: TGTGCCAGCAGCCAAGAGTGGTGGAGTGAGGGCGGCACAGATACGCAGTATTTT. The encoded protein is CASSQEWWSEGGTDTQYF.

V and J are TRBV19 and TRBJ1-3; 7 bases agree with TRBD1. V gave up 7 bases and J gave up 5 bases; unmatched junction bases: 11. This CDR3 has 15 amino acids. Germline CDR1 LNHDA, CDR2 SQIVND (reference sequence). The chain's CDR3 is CASIGGRALRNTIYF. CDR3 nucleotides: TGTGCCAGTATAGGGGGCCGGGCACTTCGAAACACCATATATTTT.

The chain links TRBV25-1 to TRBJ1-4; D gene ambiguous. Trimming pared 5 bases from V and 4 bases from J, leaving 8 bases between. This CDR3 region has 13 residues. Germline V gives CDR1 MGHDK, CDR2 SYGVNS. Written as DNA, the CDR3 is TGTGCCAGCAGTTTCAGGTATAATGAAAAACTGTTTTTT. Translating gives CASSFRYNEKLFF.

This sequence joins TRBV3-1 (or the pseudogene TRBV3-2) and TRBJ2-1; D is perhaps TRBD2 (5 bases). Germline V CDR1 and CDR2: LGHDT, YNNKEL (reference sequence). Trimming shortened V by 4 bases and J by 0 bases, and 19 bases separated the two germline ends. The CDR3 sequence is 18 residues long. The CDR3 loop is CASSRGRLRTSSYNEQFF. In DNA form, the CDR3 reads TGTGCCAGCAGCCGAGGGCGACTGCGAACTAGCTCCTACAATGAGCAGTTCTTC.

The gene calls are TRBV15 and TRBJ1-2, with TRBD1 matching over 7 bases. This CDR3 region has 16 residues. Trimming removed 0 bases from V and 1 base from J; junction bases left unmatched: 5. Per the germline V gene, CDR1 is LNHNV and CDR2 is YYDKDF (reference sequence). CDR3 in amino acids: CATSRDWGQYNYGYTF. CDR3 coding DNA: TGTGCCACCAGCAGAGATTGGGGACAGTATAACTATGGCTACACCTTC.

The chain combines TRBV5-1 with TRBJ2-1; 7 bases fit TRBD2. After removal of 4 bases from V and 0 bases from J, the junction contained 7 bases not matched to a gene. Germline V CDR1 and CDR2: SGHRS, YFSETQ. This CDR3 is 16 amino acids long. The CDR3 protein is CASSGPSGSSYNEQFF. CDR3 sequence (DNA): TGCGCCAGCAGCGGACCTAGCGGTTCCTCCTACAATGAGCAGTTCTTC.

The rearrangement joins TRBV5-4 to TRBJ2-7, with D possibly matching TRBD2 (6 bases). Germline lookup yields CDR1 SGHNT and CDR2 YYREEE (reference sequence). Between the trimmed V and J ends, which lost 2 bases and 3 bases, there was a span of 15 bases. This CDR3 is 15 amino acids long. The CDR3 coding sequence is TGTGCCAGCAGCTTTACCCTGGGTAGCGGCTACGAGCAGTACTTC. Amino acid sequence: CASSFTLGSGYEQYF.

The chain recombines TRBV6-1 with TRBJ2-2; a possible D gene is TRBD2 (5 bases). CDR1 MNHNS and CDR2 SASEGT come from the germline V gene. The CDR3 spans 17 residues. The V and J ends lost 0 bases and 2 bases respectively, with 13 bases between them. CDR3 amino acids: CASSEAHWEYNTGELFF. The CDR3 DNA sequence: TGTGCCAGCAGTGAAGCGCATTGGGAGTATAACACCGGGGAGCTGTTTTTT.

The chain carries TRBV6-5 and TRBJ1-5, with a tentative D call TRBD1 (6 bases). With 6 bases removed from V and 7 bases from J, the gap between germline ends came to 19 bases. From germline, CDR1 is MNHEY and CDR2 SVGAGI. The length of the CDR3 is 15 residues. The CDR3 region has the DNA TGTGCCAGCAGGGACAGCCTAAAGGTCATGCAGCCCCAGCATTTT. Translating gives CASRDSLKVMQPQHF.

This clone was seen a single time. The DNA for the CDR3 is TGTGCCAGCAAGTTCGAGGAAGGCGGAGCCTACGAGCAGTACTTC. This gives the protein CASKFEEGGAYEQYF. J is TRBJ2-7 and V is TRBV6-5; D gene ambiguous. CDR1 and CDR2 from the germline V gene are MNHEY and SVGAGI. The CDR3 is 15 amino acids. The V gene lost 7 bases and the J gene lost 2 bases, with 18 bases spanning the gap.

V usage is TRBV5-8 and J usage is TRBJ2-2; a weak D match, TRBD1 (6 bases). This CDR3 is 15 amino acids long. The V gene lost 3 bases and the J gene lost 1 base, with 10 bases spanning the gap. CDR1 and CDR2 (germline): SGHTS, YDEGEE. In DNA form, the CDR3 reads TGTGCCAGCAGCTACAAGGGACAGAACACCGGGGAGCTGTTTTTT. Amino acids: CASSYKGQNTGELFF.

V gene TRBV9 combines with J gene TRBJ2-7; the match to TRBD2 covers 13 bases. The CDR3 spans 15 residues. The V gene end was trimmed by 0 bases and the J gene end by 6 bases; junction bases not matched to a gene: 3. Germline values: CDR1 SGDLS, CDR2 YYNGEE. CDR3 in DNA: TGTGCCAGCAGCGTAGGGACTAGCGGGAGCACCGAGCAGTACTTC. Translated, it gives CASSVGTSGSTEQYF.

The J gene is TRBJ1-6, the V gene TRBV6-5; no clear D gene. CDR3 length equals 15 residues. The germline CDR1 and CDR2 sequences are MNHEY and SVGAGI. Trimming pared 4 bases from V and 0 bases from J, leaving 7 bases between. The CDR3 spells CASSSGSSYNSPLHF. CDR3 sequence (DNA): TGTGCCAGCAGTTCCGGGAGCTCCTATAATTCACCCCTCCACTTT.